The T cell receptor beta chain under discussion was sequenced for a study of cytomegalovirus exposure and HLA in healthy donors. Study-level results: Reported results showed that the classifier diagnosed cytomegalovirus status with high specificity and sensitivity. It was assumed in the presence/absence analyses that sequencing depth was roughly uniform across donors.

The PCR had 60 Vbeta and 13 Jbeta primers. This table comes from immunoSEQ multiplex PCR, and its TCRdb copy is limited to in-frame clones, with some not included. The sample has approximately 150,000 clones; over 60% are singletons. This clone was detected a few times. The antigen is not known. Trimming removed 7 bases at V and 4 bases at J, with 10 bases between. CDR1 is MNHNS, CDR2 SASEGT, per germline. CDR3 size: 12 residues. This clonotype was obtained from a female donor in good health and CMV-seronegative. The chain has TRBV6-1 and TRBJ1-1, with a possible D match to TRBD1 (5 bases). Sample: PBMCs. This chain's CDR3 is CASIWGGTEAFF. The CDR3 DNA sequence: TGTGCCAGCATATGGGGGGGCACTGAAGCTTTCTTT.